This T cell receptor (beta chain) was captured in a study of CD8 T cells in Susac syndrome. V lost 0 bases, J lost 10 bases, and 10 bases stayed unmatched. Germline V gene data show CDR1 as SGDLS and CDR2 as YYNGEE. This CDR3 spans 16 amino acids. With random hexamers, reverse transcription was performed on roughly 0.5 to 1 ug of RNA. TCRdb reanalysed the immunoSEQ multiplex PCR reads using MiXCR and keeps one entry per CDR3 protein. The sample holds about 53,000 distinct CDR3 sequences; roughly 94% are singletons and the top ten take less than 0.8%. The sequenced material came from CD8+ T cells from PBMCs. V and J are TRBV9 and TRBJ2-5; 12 positions match TRBD2. The TCR was taken from a human donor with Susac syndrome. CDR3 region: CASSVEEGLAGWRQYF. In DNA form, the CDR3 reads TGTGCCAGCAGCGTAGAAGAAGGACTAGCGGGGTGGCGCCAGTACTTC. The full variable domain, completed using reference TRBV9 and TRBJ2-5, is DSGVTQTPKHLITATGQRVTLRCSPRSGDLSVYWYQQSLDQGLQFLIQYYNGEERAKGNILERFSAQQFPDLHSELNLSSLELGDSALYFCASSVEEGLAGWRQYFGPGTRLLVL.